This entry concerns a single TCR beta chain. What it binds is not known. V dropped 1 base and J dropped 6; count of bases not matched to a gene: 9. Germline CDR1 and CDR2: LGHNA and YSLEER. This CDR3 has 16 amino acids. The data were taken from a study of cytomegalovirus exposure and HLA in healthy donors. Study-wide context: Within an early data release were about 85 million unique TCRs drawn from HLA-typed donors.

A multiplex PCR was run with 60 Vbeta primers and 13 Jbeta primers. Clones were sequenced by immunoSEQ multiplex PCR, and TCRdb holds only the in-frame ones, with some missing. This repertoire shows about 160,000 clones, roughly two thirds found once; its top ten account for 2.8%. Study-wide results and caveats: V- and J-gene trimming of TCR beta was linked (in a later analysis) to a missense DCLRE1C variant. Among the most significant clusters, several appeared linked to common viral pathogens in a later analysis. An observed cluster of highly shared sequence variants was recorded as a likely sequencing artifact.

This sequence joins TRBV4-3 and TRBJ2-1, with 7 positions matching TRBD2. The receptor's source is a woman under 40 in good health and CMV-seronegative. The sequencing input was PBMCs. CDR3 amino acids: CASSQVAGVVSNEQFF. The CDR3 region has the DNA TGCGCCAGCAGCCAAGTGGCGGGAGTCGTAAGCAATGAGCAGTTCTTC.